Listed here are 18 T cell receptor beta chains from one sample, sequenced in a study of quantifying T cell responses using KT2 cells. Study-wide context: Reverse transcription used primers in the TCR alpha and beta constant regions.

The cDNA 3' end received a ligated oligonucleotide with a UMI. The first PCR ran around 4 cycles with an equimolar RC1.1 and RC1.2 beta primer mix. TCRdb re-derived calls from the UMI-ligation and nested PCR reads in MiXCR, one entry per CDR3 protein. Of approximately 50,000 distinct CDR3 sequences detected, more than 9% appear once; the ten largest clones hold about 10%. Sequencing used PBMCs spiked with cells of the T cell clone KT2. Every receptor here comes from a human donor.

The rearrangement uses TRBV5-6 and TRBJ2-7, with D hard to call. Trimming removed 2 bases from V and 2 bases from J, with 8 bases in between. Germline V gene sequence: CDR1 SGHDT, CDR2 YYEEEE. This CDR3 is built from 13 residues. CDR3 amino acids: CASSFIQTYEQYF. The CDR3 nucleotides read TGTGCCAGCAGCTTTATCCAAACCTACGAGCAGTACTTC.

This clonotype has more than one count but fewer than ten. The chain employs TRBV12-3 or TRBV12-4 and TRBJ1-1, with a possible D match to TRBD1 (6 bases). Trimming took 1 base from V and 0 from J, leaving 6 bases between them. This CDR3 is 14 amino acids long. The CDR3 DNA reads TGTGCCAGCAGTTTAGGGGGGCTGAACACTGAAGCTTTCTTT. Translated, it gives CASSLGGLNTEAFF.

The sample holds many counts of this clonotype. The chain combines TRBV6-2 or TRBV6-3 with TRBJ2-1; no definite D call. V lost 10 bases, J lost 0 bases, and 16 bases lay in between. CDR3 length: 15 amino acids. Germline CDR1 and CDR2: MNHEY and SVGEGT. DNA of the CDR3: TGTGCCACCGAGCCGGGTCTGAGCTCCTACAATGAGCAGTTCTTC. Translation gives CATEPGLSSYNEQFF.

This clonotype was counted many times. CDR3 DNA: TGCAGTGCTCTCCCAGGGACTGGGGCCAACGTCCTGACTTTC. Its protein product is CSALPGTGANVLTF. The chain employs TRBV20-1 and TRBJ2-6; D is possibly TRBD1 (5 bases). The CDR3 extends over 14 amino acids. Germline V gene lookup returns CDR1 DFQATT and CDR2 SNEGSKA (reference sequence). The V gene lost 5 bases and the J gene lost 2 bases, with 10 bases spanning the gap.

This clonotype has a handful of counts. In nucleotides, the CDR3 is TGTGCCAGCAGCTCGACAGTAAAACTAGCGGGAGCCTCCAATGAGCAGTTCTTC. It specifies CASSSTVKLAGASNEQFF. The V gene is TRBV7-6, the J gene TRBJ2-1, with 11 bases lining up with TRBD2. The CDR3 sequence is 18 residues long. Losses at the gene ends were 4 bases for V and 6 bases for J; bases not matched to a gene: 14. The germline V gene has CDR1 SGHVS and CDR2 FNYEAQ.

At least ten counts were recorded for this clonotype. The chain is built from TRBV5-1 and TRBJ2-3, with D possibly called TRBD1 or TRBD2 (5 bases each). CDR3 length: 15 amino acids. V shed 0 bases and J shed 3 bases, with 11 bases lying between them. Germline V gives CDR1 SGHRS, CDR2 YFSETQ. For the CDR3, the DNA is TGCGCCAGCAGCTTGGGAGGGGCTTCGACAGATACGCAGTATTTT. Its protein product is CASSLGGASTDTQYF.

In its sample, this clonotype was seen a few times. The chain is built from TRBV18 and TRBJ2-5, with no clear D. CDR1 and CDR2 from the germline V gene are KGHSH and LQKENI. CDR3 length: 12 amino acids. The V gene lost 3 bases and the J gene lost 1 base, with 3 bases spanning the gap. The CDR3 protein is CASSPIQETQYF. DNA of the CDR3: TGTGCCAGCTCACCGATCCAAGAGACCCAGTACTTC.

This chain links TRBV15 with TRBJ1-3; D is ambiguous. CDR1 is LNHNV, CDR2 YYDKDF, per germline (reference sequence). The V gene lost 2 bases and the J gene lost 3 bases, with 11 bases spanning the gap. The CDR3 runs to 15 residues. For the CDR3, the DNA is TGTGCCACCAGCAGATCCCGGGCCAGTGGAAACACCATATATTTT. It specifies CATSRSRASGNTIYF.

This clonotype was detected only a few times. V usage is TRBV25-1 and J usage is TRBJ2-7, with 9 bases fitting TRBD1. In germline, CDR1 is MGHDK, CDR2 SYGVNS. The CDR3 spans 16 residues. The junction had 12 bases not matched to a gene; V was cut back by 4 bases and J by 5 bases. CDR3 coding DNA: TGTGCCAGCAGTGTAACTCCCCGGACAGGGGCCCACGAGCAGTACTTC. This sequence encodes CASSVTPRTGAHEQYF.

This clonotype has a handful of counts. CDR3: CASSDPDLGVGETQYF. CDR3 nucleotide sequence: TGTGCCAGCAGTGATCCGGACTTAGGAGTTGGAGAGACCCAGTACTTC. This chain uses TRBV25-1 with TRBJ2-5; a possible D gene is TRBD2 (5 bases). V was cut by 3 bases and J by 4 bases, with 18 bases left in between. This CDR3 region has 16 residues. CDR1 MGHDK and CDR2 SYGVNS come from the germline V gene.

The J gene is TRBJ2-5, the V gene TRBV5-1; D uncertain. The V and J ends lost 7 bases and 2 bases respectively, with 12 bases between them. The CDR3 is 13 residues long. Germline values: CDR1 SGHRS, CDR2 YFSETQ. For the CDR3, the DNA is TGCGCCAGCTCAACAGCCGTGCAAGAGACCCAGTACTTC. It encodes CASSTAVQETQYF.

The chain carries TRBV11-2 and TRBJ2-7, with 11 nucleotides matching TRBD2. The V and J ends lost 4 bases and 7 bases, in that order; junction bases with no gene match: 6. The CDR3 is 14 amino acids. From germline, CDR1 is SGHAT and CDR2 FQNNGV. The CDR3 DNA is TGTGCCAGCAGCTCCGGGACTAGCGGAGGGGAGCAGTACTTC. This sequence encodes CASSSGTSGGEQYF.

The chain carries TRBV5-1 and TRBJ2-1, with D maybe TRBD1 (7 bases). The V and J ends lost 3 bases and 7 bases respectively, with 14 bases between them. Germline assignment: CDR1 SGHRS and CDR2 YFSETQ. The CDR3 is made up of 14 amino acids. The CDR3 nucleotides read TGCGCCAGCAGCTACGAGACAGGGAGGAATGAGCAGTTCTTC. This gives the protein CASSYETGRNEQFF.

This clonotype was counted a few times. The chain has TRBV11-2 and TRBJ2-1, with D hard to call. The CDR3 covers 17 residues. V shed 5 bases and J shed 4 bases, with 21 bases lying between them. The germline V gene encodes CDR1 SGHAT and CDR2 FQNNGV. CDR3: CASSPRELVYRYNEQFF. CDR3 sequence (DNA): TGTGCCAGCAGCCCCCGCGAATTGGTGTATAGATACAATGAGCAGTTCTTC.

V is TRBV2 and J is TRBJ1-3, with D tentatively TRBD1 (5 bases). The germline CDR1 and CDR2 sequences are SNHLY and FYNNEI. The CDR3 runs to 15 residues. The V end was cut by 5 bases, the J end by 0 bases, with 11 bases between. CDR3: CASSSRGSSGNTIYF. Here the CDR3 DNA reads TGTGCCAGCAGTTCAAGGGGAAGCTCTGGAAACACCATATATTTT.

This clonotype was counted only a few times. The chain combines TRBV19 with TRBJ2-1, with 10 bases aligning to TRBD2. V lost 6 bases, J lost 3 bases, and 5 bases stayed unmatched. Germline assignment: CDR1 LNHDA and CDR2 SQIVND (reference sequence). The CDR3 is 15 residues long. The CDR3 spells CASRWTSGGYNEQFF. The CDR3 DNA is TGTGCCAGTAGATGGACTAGCGGAGGCTACAATGAGCAGTTCTTC.

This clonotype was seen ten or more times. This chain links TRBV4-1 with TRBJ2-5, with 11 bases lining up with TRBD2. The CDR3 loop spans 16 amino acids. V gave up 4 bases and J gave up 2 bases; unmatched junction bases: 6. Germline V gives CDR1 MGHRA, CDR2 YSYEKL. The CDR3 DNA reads TGCGCCAGCAGCCTGCGACTAGCGGGGACGCAAGAGACCCAGTACTTC. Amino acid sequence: CASSLRLAGTQETQYF.

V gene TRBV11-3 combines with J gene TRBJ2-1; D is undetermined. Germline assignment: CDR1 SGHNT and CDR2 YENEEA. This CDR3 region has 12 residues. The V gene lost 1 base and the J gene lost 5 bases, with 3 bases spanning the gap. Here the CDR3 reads CASSLVHNEQFF. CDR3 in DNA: TGTGCCAGCAGCTTAGTACACAATGAGCAGTTCTTC.